This TCR beta chain derives from a study of long-term antiretroviral therapy in people with HIV. Germline assignment: CDR1 LGHNT and CDR2 FRNRAP. V lost 5 bases, J lost 5 bases, and 22 bases lay in between. This CDR3 contains 18 residues. Sequencing relied on immunoSEQ assay v3.0, run at survey level. Clones were read by immunoSEQ multiplex PCR, and TCRdb kept only the in-frame ones, dropping some. The repertoire holds about 17,000 clones, about 80% seen once, with roughly 9% in the top ten. Sequenced material: unsorted PBMCs, taken 0.3 years before starting antiretroviral therapy. The sequence was obtained from a man aged 45 to 65 with HIV. V usage is TRBV12-5 and J usage is TRBJ2-6; D may be TRBD1 (5 bases). In nucleotides, the CDR3 is TGTGCTAGTGGTGCAAGCACTGCAGGACAAAGTCGGGCCAACGTCCTGACTTTC. It is translated as CASGASTAGQSRANVLTF.